The 25 T cell receptor beta chains in this list originate from one sample, sequenced in a study of T cell changes during pregnancy in multiple sclerosis. Sequenced by immunoSEQ multiplex PCR; TCRdb stores in-frame clones only, minus some. The sample gives about 32,000 clones, about nine tenths of which show up once; about 3.7% is in the top ten. The material was CD8+ T cells from peripheral blood mononuclear cells, obtained in the second trimester of pregnancy. Receptor source: a female donor in good health, enrolled as a control in a pregnancy study.

This clone was seen a single time. The chain links TRBV28 to TRBJ2-1, with 12 nucleotides matching TRBD1. Germline CDR1 reads MDHEN; CDR2 reads SYDVKM. V shed 11 bases, J shed 6 bases, and the junction held 11 bases outside the gene matches. This CDR3 region has 15 residues. The CDR3 loop reads CAVVPLGQGANEQFF. The CDR3 region has the DNA TGTGCCGTAGTTCCCCTGGGACAGGGGGCCAATGAGCAGTTCTTC. The full variable domain, in which reference TRBV28 and TRBJ2-1 provide the parts outside the CDR3, is DVKVTQSSRYLVKRTGEKVFLECVQDMDHENMFWYRQDPGLGLRLIYFSYDVKMKEKGDIPEGYSVSREKKERFSLILESASTNQTSMYLCAVVPLGQGANEQFFGPGTRLTVL.

V usage is TRBV27 and J usage is TRBJ2-1; 9 bases are a match to TRBD1. Germline V gene sequence: CDR1 MNHEY, CDR2 SMNVEV (reference sequence). The CDR3 runs to 14 residues. The V segment lost 3 bases and the J segment 7 bases; nucleotides outside the gene matches: 4. The CDR3 sequence: CASSLGQGMNEQFF. CDR3 nucleotide sequence: TGTGCCAGCAGTTTGGGACAGGGTATGAATGAGCAGTTCTTC.

The sample holds one count of this clone. At one end the junction does not follow the germline gene, possibly because of a read error. V usage is TRBV2 and J usage is TRBJ1-1; no firm D call. CDR3 length: 9 amino acids. Germline CDR1 reads SNHLY; CDR2 reads FYNNEI. CDR3 region: CASNSEAFF. CDR3 DNA sequence: TGTGCCAGCAACAGTGAAGCTTTCTTT.

The V gene is TRBV7-9, the J gene TRBJ1-4, with D tentatively TRBD1 (6 bases). V dropped 7 bases and J dropped 1 base, with 13 bases sitting between them. Germline V gives CDR1 SEHNR, CDR2 FQNEAQ (reference sequence). The CDR3 consists of 15 residues. Written as DNA, the CDR3 is TGTGCCAGCATCCCCGTAGGGGGAACTAATGAAAAACTGTTTTTT. It encodes CASIPVGGTNEKLFF.

The rearrangement links TRBV15 to TRBJ1-5; D remains unclear. This CDR3 has 15 residues. The germline CDR1 and CDR2 sequences are LNHNV and YYDKDF (reference sequence). V was clipped by 2 bases and J by 6 bases, with 14 bases between them. CDR3 sequence reads: CATSRTYRWSQPQHF. For the CDR3, the DNA is TGTGCCACCAGCAGAACCTACCGTTGGAGTCAGCCCCAGCATTTT. Supplemented by reference TRBV15 and TRBJ1-5, the full variable domain reads DAMVIQNPRYQVTQFGKPVTLSCSQTLNHNVMYWYQQKSSQAPKLLFHYYDKDFNNEADTPDNFQSRRPNTSFCFLDIRSPGLGDTAMYLCATSRTYRWSQPQHFGDGTRLSIL.

The chain joins TRBV6-5 to TRBJ1-4; D unclear. V was cut by 3 bases and J by 3 bases, with 8 bases left in between. Germline V lookup: CDR1 MNHEY, CDR2 SVGAGI. There are 14 residues in the CDR3. CDR3 coding DNA: TGTGCCAGCAGTTATCTAGGAGCTAATGAAAAACTGTTTTTT. It yields the protein CASSYLGANEKLFF.

V is TRBV4-1 and J is TRBJ1-2; D not certain. Trimming took 4 bases from V and 0 from J, leaving 12 bases between them. CDR1 MGHRA and CDR2 YSYEKL come from the germline V gene. This CDR3 is built from 15 residues. The CDR3 DNA reads TGCGCCAGCAGCCCAAGTTACAGTTCTAACTATGGCTACACCTTC. It encodes CASSPSYSSNYGYTF.

The chain links TRBV11-2 to TRBJ1-4; the D is unclear. Germline CDR1 is SGHAT and CDR2 is FQNNGV. Trimming removed 6 bases at V and 3 bases at J, with 11 bases between. The CDR3 consists of 14 residues. CDR3 in amino acids: CASSLNRPNEKLFF. In nucleotides, the CDR3 is TGTGCCAGCAGTCTTAACAGACCTAATGAAAAACTGTTTTTT.

The chain links TRBV30 to TRBJ2-7; possible D gene TRBD2, 5 bases. CDR1 is GTSNPN, CDR2 SVGIG, per germline (reference sequence). Trimming pared 3 bases from V and 3 bases from J, leaving 12 bases between. CDR3 length: 13 residues. CDR3 DNA sequence: TGTGCCTGGAGCACCGGGATCGACTACGAGCAGTACTTC. Amino acid sequence: CAWSTGIDYEQYF. Full variable domain (missing parts from reference TRBV30 and TRBJ2-7): SQTIHQWPATLVQPVGSPLSLECTVEGTSNPNLYWYRQAAGRGLQLLFYSVGIGQISSEVPQNLSASRPQDRQFILSSKKLLLSDSGFYLCAWSTGIDYEQYFGPGTRLTVT.

This chain joins TRBV7-9 and TRBJ1-1, with a possible D match to TRBD1 (6 bases). V lost 0 bases, J lost 7 bases, and 9 bases lay in between. The germline gives CDR1 SEHNR, CDR2 FQNEAQ (reference sequence). The CDR3 runs 13 residues. CDR3 nucleotide sequence: TGTGCCAGCAGCTTAGCGGGGACACATGAAGCTTTCTTT. Translation: CASSLAGTHEAFF.

The chain links TRBV4-2 to TRBJ2-3, with D possibly matching TRBD1 (6 bases). Per the germline V gene, CDR1 is LGHNA and CDR2 is YNFKEQ. The CDR3 covers 16 residues. V dropped 1 base and J dropped 2 bases, with 13 bases sitting between them. CDR3 residues: CASSQVRDTITDTQYF. CDR3 nucleotides: TGTGCCAGCAGCCAAGTCCGGGACACCATCACAGATACGCAGTATTTT.

The V gene is TRBV9, the J gene TRBJ1-6; 10 nucleotides agree with TRBD1. With V trimmed by 4 bases and J by 10 bases, 8 bases remained unmatched. The CDR3 runs to 15 residues. Per germline, CDR1 SGDLS and CDR2 YYNGEE. The CDR3, as DNA: TGTGCCAGCAGCCCCGGGACAGGGGTGGAATCACCCCTCCACTTT. It specifies CASSPGTGVESPLHF.

The chain recombines TRBV4-3 with TRBJ2-5, with 7 nucleotides matching TRBD1. Judging by the DNA end, TRBJ2-7 fits better; the J call may be wrong. Germline loops: CDR1 LGHNA, CDR2 YSLEER. The length of the CDR3 is 15 residues. As DNA, the CDR3 is TGCGCCAGCAGCCAGGATCGGGACAGCTACTACGAGCAGTACTTC. It translates to CASSQDRDSYYEQYF.

CDR3 residues: CASSSRTSATRNEQFF. CDR3 in DNA: TGTGCCAGCAGCTCCAGGACTAGCGCGACAAGAAATGAGCAGTTCTTC. This chain links TRBV9 with TRBJ2-1; 9 bases map to TRBD2. The ends lost 4 bases at V and 7 bases at J; junction bases unmatched: 12. Germline loops: CDR1 SGDLS, CDR2 YYNGEE. The length of the CDR3 is 16 residues.

The gene calls are TRBV30 and TRBJ1-4; tentative D call: TRBD1 (6 bases). This CDR3 spans 11 amino acids. Germline values: CDR1 GTSNPN, CDR2 SVGIG (reference sequence). Trimming took 3 bases from V and 8 from J, leaving 7 bases between them. The CDR3: CAWRQGEKLFF. Here the CDR3 DNA reads TGTGCCTGGAGACAGGGCGAAAAACTGTTTTTT.

V gene TRBV5-6 combines with J gene TRBJ1-1; D not resolved. The CDR3 runs 12 residues. Germline V gene data show CDR1 as SGHDT and CDR2 as YYEEEE. The V end lost 0 bases, the J end lost 4 bases, and 4 bases lay between the germline ends. The CDR3 is CASSLDGTEAFF. The CDR3 DNA is TGTGCCAGCAGCTTGGACGGCACTGAAGCTTTCTTT.

The V call is TRBV19, the J call TRBJ1-2; no reliable D call. CDR3 length equals 16 residues. Germline CDR1 LNHDA, CDR2 SQIVND (reference sequence). The V gene lost 3 bases and the J gene lost 4 bases, with 18 bases spanning the gap. CDR3 sequence: CASSINEEVAIYGYTF. Written as DNA, the CDR3 is TGTGCCAGTAGTATCAATGAGGAGGTAGCAATCTATGGCTACACCTTC.

This sequence joins TRBV9 and TRBJ1-1; no definite D call. V shed 0 bases and J shed 7 bases, with 7 bases lying between them. The CDR3 covers 12 residues. CDR1 and CDR2 from the germline V gene are SGDLS and YYNGEE. The CDR3 nucleotides read TGTGCCAGCAGCGTAGGAGGGAATGAAGCTTTCTTT. This sequence encodes CASSVGGNEAFF.

The rearrangement links TRBV6-4 to TRBJ2-1; tentatively, D is TRBD2 (7 bases). Looked up from germline, CDR1 is MRHNA and CDR2 is SNTAGT. The CDR3 loop spans 13 amino acids. V was shortened by 2 bases and J by 8 bases, with 10 bases between the two germline ends. This CDR3 is CASSDGGADEQFF. Written as DNA, the CDR3 is TGTGCCAGCAGTGACGGGGGGGCGGATGAGCAGTTCTTC.

The genes are TRBV5-1 and TRBJ2-1, with 10 bases fitting TRBD1. Germline V CDR1 and CDR2: SGHRS, YFSETQ. The CDR3 is made up of 15 amino acids. V was pared by 3 bases and J by 5 bases, with 5 bases of the junction left unmatched. The chain's CDR3 is CASSSETGGNNEQFF. The CDR3 bases are TGCGCCAGCAGCTCTGAGACAGGGGGCAACAATGAGCAGTTCTTC.

The chain is built from TRBV27 and TRBJ1-1; D might be TRBD1 (5 bases). The CDR3 runs 14 residues. In germline, CDR1 is MNHEY, CDR2 SMNVEV (reference sequence). V was trimmed by 2 bases and J by 3 bases, leaving 10 bases between them. CDR3 amino acids: CASSLIFRDTEAFF. CDR3 sequence (DNA): TGTGCCAGCAGTTTAATATTCAGGGACACTGAAGCTTTCTTT.

This clone was seen a single time. V is TRBV27 and J is TRBJ1-2, with D uncertain. Trimming shortened V by 6 bases and J by 4 bases, and 30 bases separated the two germline ends. Germline V CDR1 and CDR2: MNHEY, SMNVEV (reference sequence). This CDR3 has 19 amino acids. CDR3 DNA sequence: TGTGCCAGCAGCCCTAGAATCATCCCGGGAACACGACCACCCTATGGCTACACCTTC. Translation gives CASSPRIIPGTRPPYGYTF.

The V call is TRBV2, the J call TRBJ2-7; TRBD1 aligns across 9 bases. Losses at the gene ends were 3 bases for V and 5 bases for J; bases not matched to a gene: 5. CDR1 SNHLY and CDR2 FYNNEI come from the germline V gene. CDR3 length: 14 residues. The CDR3 region has the DNA TGTGCCAGCAGTGATAACAGGGGGCGCGACGAGCAGTACTTC. Protein product: CASSDNRGRDEQYF.

V usage is TRBV7-8 and J usage is TRBJ2-3; 10 bases align to TRBD2. The CDR3 sequence is 18 residues long. Germline CDR1 reads SGHVS; CDR2 reads FQNEAQ. V gave up 4 bases and J gave up 4 bases; unmatched junction bases: 14. The DNA of the CDR3 is TGTGCCAGCAGCTCGCTAGCGGGGGACATAGGAATCGCAGATACGCAGTATTTT. It translates to CASSSLAGDIGIADTQYF.

The chain is built from TRBV9 and TRBJ2-1, with D maybe TRBD1 (6 bases). Trimming removed 4 bases from V and 0 bases from J, with 17 bases in between. This CDR3 has 17 amino acids. From germline, CDR1 is SGDLS and CDR2 YYNGEE. The CDR3 reads CASSSRRDMSSYNEQFF. DNA of the CDR3: TGTGCCAGCAGCAGCCGCCGGGACATGTCCTCCTACAATGAGCAGTTCTTC.